The sequence of this TCR beta chain was determined in a study of OX40 agonist ivuxolimab in advanced cancers. The CDR3 runs to 16 residues. CDR1 is SNHLY and CDR2 is FYNNEI in the germline V gene. Trimming removed 4 bases from V and 0 bases from J, with 13 bases in between. Libraries were prepared by immunoSEQ multiplex PCR; TCRdb keeps only in-frame clonotypes and omits some of them. The sample consists of tens of thousands of clones, 70% to 90% of them appearing once. The chain joins TRBV2 to TRBJ2-1, with a weak D call TRBD2 (6 bases). Sample: CD4+ or CD8+ T cells sorted from blood, taken in a trial of the OX40 agonist ivuxolimab. The receptor was isolated from an adult with an advanced solid tumor such as melanoma, head and neck, liver or kidney cancer. The CDR3 reads CASSGASVGSYNEQFF. CDR3 nucleotide sequence: TGTGCCAGCAGTGGGGCTAGCGTAGGCTCCTACAATGAGCAGTTCTTC.